Sequencing of this T cell receptor (beta chain) was carried out in a study of blood T cell repertoires in COVID-19. Study overall: Specimens from acute and convalescent COVID-19 originated in the United States, Italy and Spain. PBMCs, B-cell-depleted T cells, or T cells were the source of the cDNA or gDNA that made up the material.

Germline loops: CDR1 MGHRA, CDR2 YSYEKL. The V and J ends lost 6 bases and 5 bases respectively, with 16 bases between them. The CDR3 covers 14 residues. In the source study's methods: Amplification from reference gene primers served as the basis for estimated nucleated cell counts. The assay was immunoSEQ multiplex PCR, and TCRdb's table has in-frame clones only and misses some. D and trimming come from the DNA, and the V and J calls and clone size come from that table. The sample carries around 260,000 clones, about 90% recorded once. The sample comprised peripheral blood. V usage is TRBV4-1 and J usage is TRBJ1-2, with a possible D match to TRBD1 (5 bases). The clonotype originates from a woman in her 40s who had recovered from COVID-19. CDR3 protein: CASSSVGGRYGYTF. CDR3 nucleotides: TGCGCCAGCAGTTCCGTCGGGGGTAGGTATGGCTACACCTTC.